This is a list of T cell receptor beta chains from one sample in a study of T cells in Graves' hyperthyroidism and ophthalmopathy. TCRdb passed the multiplex PCR reads through MiXCR, listing each CDR3 protein once. The sample has hundreds of thousands of distinct CDR3 sequences, roughly 13% seen once. Material for sequencing was blood. These receptors came from a woman between 18 and 29 years old with Graves' hyperthyroidism. The CDR3 runs from the conserved cysteine through the conserved F or W. A D gene is named only where the DNA matches it firmly. The size of a clone is reported for some rows only, either as once, few or many, or as a class for expanded clones.

TRBV27	TRBJ2-1	many	TRBD2	CASSLLGWRSGSYNEQFF	TGTGCCAGCAGTTTATTGGGGTGGCGGAGCGGGAGTTACAATGAGCAGTTCTTC
TRBV7-9	TRBJ2-7	many	TRBD2	CASSLVGSGRDGDEQYF	TGTGCCAGCAGCTTAGTGGGTAGCGGGAGAGATGGGGACGAGCAGTACTTC
TRBV10-1	TRBJ2-5	many	-	CASSPGRGETQYF	TGCGCCAGCAGTCCGGGGAGAGGGGAGACCCAGTACTTC
TRBV2	TRBJ1-1	many	-	CASRTLQGYTEAFF	TGTGCCAGCAGAACTTTACAGGGTTACACTGAAGCTTTCTTT
TRBV29-1	TRBJ2-3	many	TRBD2	CSVGATSGTSSTDTQYF	TGCAGCGTTGGAGCAACTAGCGGGACCTCTAGCACAGATACGCAGTATTTT
TRBV13	TRBJ2-3	many	-	CASSPRARTDTQYF	TGTGCCAGCAGCCCTAGGGCCAGGACAGATACGCAGTATTTT
TRBV10-3	TRBJ2-7	many	TRBD1	CASGGTGGYEQYF	TGTGCCTCCGGGGGGACAGGGGGCTACGAGCAGTACTTC
TRBV20-1	TRBJ2-7	many	-	CSASNRQASSYEQYF	TGCAGTGCTAGTAATAGACAGGCAAGCTCCTACGAGCAGTACTTC
TRBV9	TRBJ1-2	few	-	CASSFSRTSGYGYTF	TGTGCCAGCAGCTTTTCTCGAACATCTGGCTATGGCTACACCTTC
TRBV5-1	TRBJ2-7	-	-	CVSSTGTVSSYEQYF	TGCGTCAGCAGCACCGGGACCGTGAGCTCCTACGAGCAGTACTTC
TRBV3-1	TRBJ2-5	-	-	CASSLLATDRELLETQYF	TGTGCCAGCAGTCTTCTTGCGACTGACCGGGAGCTATTAGAGACCCAGTACTTC
TRBV7-2	TRBJ2-7	-	TRBD2	CASSRTSGKGEQYF	TGTGCCAGCAGCCGGACTAGCGGGAAGGGGGAGCAGTACTTC
TRBV5-1	TRBJ2-7	many	TRBD1	CASSSLPRGTYEQYF	TGCGCCAGCAGCTCCCTCCCCAGGGGGACCTACGAGCAGTACTTC
TRBV6-5	TRBJ2-3	many	-	CASSYSGGSTDTQYF	TGTGCCAGCAGTTACTCTGGGGGTAGCACAGATACGCAGTATTTT
TRBV7-6	TRBJ2-6	few	TRBD1	CASSLAWTGGRASGANVLTF	TGTGCCAGCAGCTTAGCTTGGACAGGGGGCCGGGCCTCTGGGGCCAACGTCCTGACTTTC
TRBV27	TRBJ1-6	-	-	CASSLGGAGNNSPLHF	TGTGCCAGCAGTCTCGGGGGCGCGGGAAATAATTCACCCCTCCACTTT
TRBV11-2	TRBJ2-2	-	-	CASSLIRGAIGELFF	TGTGCCAGCAGCTTAATACGGGGCGCAATCGGGGAGCTGTTTTTT
TRBV20-1	TRBJ1-1	many	TRBD1	CSAPPARGVYTEAFF	TGCAGTGCTCCCCCGGCCAGGGGGGTTTACACTGAAGCTTTCTTT
TRBV18	TRBJ2-7	few	TRBD2	CASSPNRLAGGTYEQYF	TGTGCCAGCTCACCAAATAGACTAGCGGGGGGAACCTACGAGCAGTACTTC
TRBV27	TRBJ2-2	many	TRBD2	CASSPFGGLVGLGELFF	TGTGCCAGCAGCCCTTTCGGGGGACTAGTGGGGCTCGGGGAGCTGTTTTTT
TRBV4-1	TRBJ1-3	few	TRBD1	CASSRRGPEGNTIYF	TGCGCCAGCAGCCGCAGGGGGCCGGAAGGAAACACCATATATTTT
TRBV5-6	TRBJ2-1	-	-	CASNGGFVDEQFF	TGTGCCAGCAATGGGGGGTTTGTTGATGAGCAGTTCTTC
TRBV6-1	TRBJ2-2	-	-	CASSERAGANTGELFF	TGTGCCAGCAGTGAAAGGGCAGGGGCGAACACCGGGGAGCTGTTTTTT
TRBV3-1	TRBJ2-1	many	TRBD2	CASSQEPLAGGDNEQFF	TGTGCCAGCAGCCAAGAGCCACTAGCGGGAGGCGACAATGAGCAGTTCTTC
TRBV27	TRBJ2-1	many	TRBD2	CASSWGGFADNEQFF	TGTGCCAGCAGTTGGGGAGGGTTCGCAGACAATGAGCAGTTCTTC
TRBV7-3	TRBJ2-1	many	-	CASSSDRGGEQFF	TGTGCCAGCAGCTCCGACCGCGGAGGTGAGCAGTTCTTC
TRBV30	TRBJ1-2	many	TRBD1	CAWNHNRGRGYTF	TGTGCCTGGAATCACAACAGGGGACGAGGCTACACCTTC
TRBV6-1	TRBJ2-2	many	TRBD2	CASRTGLAGGLLSGGELFF	TGTGCCAGCAGAACCGGACTAGCGGGGGGACTCCTATCAGGCGGGGAGCTGTTTTTT
TRBV7-8	TRBJ1-5	-	TRBD1	CASSAYRWDRTGPQHF	TGTGCCAGCAGCGCCTATAGGTGGGACAGAACTGGGCCCCAGCATTTT
TRBV2	TRBJ2-5	many	TRBD1	CASSEDTGGTETQYF	TGTGCCAGCAGTGAAGATACAGGGGGGACAGAGACCCAGTACTTC
TRBV19	TRBJ2-5	many	TRBD1	CASSPLTGRETQYF	TGTGCCAGTAGTCCCTTGACAGGGAGAGAGACCCAGTACTTC
TRBV14	TRBJ1-6	few	-	CASSRVDLHSSYNSPLHF	TGTGCCAGCAGCCGAGTCGATCTCCACAGCTCCTATAATTCACCCCTCCACTTT
TRBV5-1	TRBJ2-5	-	-	CASSSRTPRGTQYF	TGCGCCAGCAGCAGCAGGACCCCGAGGGGGACCCAGTACTTC
TRBV6-2/TRBV6-3	TRBJ2-3	many	TRBD2	CATSSRSGGFTQYF	TGTGCCACCTCCTCTAGGAGCGGGGGGTTTACGCAGTATTTT
TRBV30	TRBJ1-6	few	TRBD1	CAWSRGQGYSPLHF	TGTGCCTGGAGTAGGGGACAGGGGTATTCACCCCTCCACTTT
TRBV7-3	TRBJ1-1	few	-	CASSLQGHPTEAFF	TGTGCCAGCAGCTTACAGGGTCACCCAACTGAAGCTTTCTTT
TRBV11-2	TRBJ2-1	many	TRBD2	CASSLNLAGAVNEQFF	TGTGCCAGCAGCTTAAATCTAGCGGGAGCCGTAAATGAGCAGTTCTTC
TRBV2	TRBJ2-5	many	TRBD1	CASSEIRQGSETQYF	TGTGCCAGCAGTGAAATCCGACAGGGCTCTGAGACCCAGTACTTC
TRBV9	TRBJ2-3	-	-	CASSVSVPADPQYF	TGTGCCAGCAGCGTTTCTGTGCCGGCGGATCCGCAGTATTTT